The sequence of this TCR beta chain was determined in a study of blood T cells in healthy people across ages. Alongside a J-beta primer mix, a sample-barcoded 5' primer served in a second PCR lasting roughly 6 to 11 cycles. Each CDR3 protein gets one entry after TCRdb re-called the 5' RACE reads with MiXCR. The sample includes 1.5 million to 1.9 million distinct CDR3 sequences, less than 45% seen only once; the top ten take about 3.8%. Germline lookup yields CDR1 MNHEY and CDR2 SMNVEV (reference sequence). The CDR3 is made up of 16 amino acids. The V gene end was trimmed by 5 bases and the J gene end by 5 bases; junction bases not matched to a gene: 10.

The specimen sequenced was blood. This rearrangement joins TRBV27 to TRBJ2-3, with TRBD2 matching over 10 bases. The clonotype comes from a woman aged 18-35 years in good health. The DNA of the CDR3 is TGTGCCAGCAGTCATAGGGCTAGCGGGAGCCGAGATACGCAGTATTTT. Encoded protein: CASSHRASGSRDTQYF.